The 21 T cell receptor beta chains given below trace back to one sample, sequenced in a study of blood T cell repertoires in COVID-19. Using immunoSEQ multiplex PCR, the repertoire was profiled, and TCRdb retains in-frame clones only, with some absent. This sample yields over 200,000 clones, of which around four fifths are seen a single time; about 5.7% belongs to the top ten. Sequenced material: peripheral blood. These receptors all come from a man of 80 years or more with acute or convalescent COVID-19.

Here the CDR3 DNA reads TGTGCCAGTACGACATTGGCGAACACTGAAGCTTTCTTT. Translation: CASTTLANTEAFF. J is TRBJ1-1 and V is TRBV19; unclear D gene. CDR1 is LNHDA and CDR2 is SQIVND in the germline V gene (reference sequence). The CDR3 extends over 13 amino acids. V was trimmed by 7 bases and J by 1 base, leaving 10 bases between them.

This chain joins TRBV6-4 and TRBJ1-2, with a weak D call TRBD1 (5 bases). Germline V CDR1 and CDR2: MRHNA, SNTAGT. CDR3 length: 13 residues. Trimming removed 4 bases from V and 7 bases from J, with 13 bases in between. In DNA form, the CDR3 reads TGTGCCAGCAGTGCCCAGGAGGGGTCTGGCTACACCTTC. This gives the protein CASSAQEGSGYTF.

The chain couples TRBV2 to TRBJ1-2; TRBD1 matches at 9 bases. The CDR3 runs to 14 residues. Trimming removed 6 bases from V and 5 bases from J; junction bases left unmatched: 7. CDR1 SNHLY and CDR2 FYNNEI come from the germline V gene. The CDR3 is CASSAQGAPYGYTF. DNA of the CDR3: TGTGCCAGCAGCGCACAGGGGGCGCCTTATGGCTACACCTTC.

The V and J genes are TRBV7-9 and TRBJ2-7; D possibly corresponds to TRBD1 (6 bases). V was pared by 3 bases and J by 7 bases, with 16 bases between. The CDR3 contains 14 residues. Germline V gene lookup returns CDR1 SEHNR and CDR2 FQNEAQ (reference sequence). The DNA of the CDR3 is TGTGCCAGCAGCTTTTTAGGGGGAGTTGGGGAGCAGTACTTC. This codes for CASSFLGGVGEQYF.

The chain joins TRBV18 to TRBJ1-6; D possibly corresponds to TRBD1 (5 bases). Germline V CDR1 and CDR2: KGHSH, LQKENI. With 1 base removed from V and 3 bases from J, the gap between germline ends came to 7 bases. CDR3 length: 15 amino acids. Here the CDR3 DNA reads TGTGCCAGCTCACCACAAGGGGACTATAATTCACCCCTCCACTTT. Residues: CASSPQGDYNSPLHF.

The V call is TRBV5-6, the J call TRBJ1-6; TRBD1 agrees at 8 bases. CDR1 SGHDT and CDR2 YYEEEE come from the germline V gene. This CDR3 contains 15 residues. The J segment lost 10 bases and the V segment lost 5 bases, leaving 11 bases of the junction unmatched. For the CDR3, the DNA is TGTGCCAGCAGTCGACCCGACAGGGGAGGCTCACCCCTCCACTTT. Its protein product is CASSRPDRGGSPLHF. Using reference TRBV5-6 and TRBJ1-6 for the parts outside the CDR3, the full variable domain is DAGVTQSPTHLIKTRGQQVTLRCSPKSGHDTVSWYQQALGQGPQFIFQYYEEEERQRGNFPDRFSGHQFPNYSSELNVNALLLGDSALYLCASSRPDRGGSPLHFGNGTRLTVT.

The rearrangement links TRBV5-4 to TRBJ2-1; TRBD2 matches at 10 bases. The V gene end was trimmed by 4 bases and the J gene end by 7 bases; junction bases not matched to a gene: 11. Germline assignment: CDR1 SGHNT and CDR2 YYREEE (reference sequence). The CDR3 contains 16 residues. CDR3 protein: CASSTQAGGQGNEQFF. DNA of the CDR3: TGTGCCAGCAGCACCCAAGCGGGAGGGCAGGGGAATGAGCAGTTCTTC.

This clone occurred once. The chain combines TRBV7-2 with TRBJ2-3, with 10 bases fitting TRBD2. CDR3 length: 15 amino acids. V lost 4 bases, J lost 4 bases, and 5 bases stayed unmatched. Per germline, CDR1 SGHTA and CDR2 FQGNSA. CDR3 sequence: CASSSPAGGADTQYF. CDR3 sequence (DNA): TGTGCCAGCAGCTCCCCAGCGGGAGGGGCAGATACGCAGTATTTT.

This chain uses TRBV5-1 with TRBJ2-7; a possible D gene is TRBD2 (6 bases). Per the germline V gene, CDR1 is SGHRS and CDR2 is YFSETQ. The CDR3 has 14 amino acids. V dropped 4 bases and J dropped 6 bases, with 17 bases sitting between them. The chain's CDR3 is CASSSSGGRGEQYF. For the CDR3, the DNA is TGCGCCAGCAGCAGCTCCGGGGGAAGAGGCGAGCAGTACTTC.

This clone has more than one count but fewer than ten. V gene TRBV2 combines with J gene TRBJ2-3; the D gene is possibly TRBD2 (5 bases). The CDR3 is 15 amino acids. The germline gives CDR1 SNHLY, CDR2 FYNNEI. Trimming shortened V by 1 base and J by 2 bases, and 10 bases separated the two germline ends. CDR3 nucleotide sequence: TGTGCCAGCAGTGAAGGTGCGGGCCCCACAGATACGCAGTATTTT. This sequence encodes CASSEGAGPTDTQYF.

The V call is TRBV18, the J call TRBJ1-2; D is possibly TRBD1 (6 bases). Trimming cost V 2 bases and J 4 bases, with 11 bases left between them. In germline, CDR1 is KGHSH, CDR2 LQKENI. The CDR3 is 14 amino acids. CDR3 in amino acids: CASSPGGAGYGYTF. For the CDR3, the DNA is TGTGCCAGCTCACCAGGGGGGGCCGGCTATGGCTACACCTTC.

The sample holds one count of this clone. The chain couples TRBV28 to TRBJ2-3, with 12 bases that match TRBD2. This CDR3 has 17 residues. The germline gives CDR1 MDHEN, CDR2 SYDVKM. With V trimmed by 3 bases and J by 4 bases, 8 bases remained unmatched. The CDR3 DNA reads as TGTGCCAGCAGTTTTTGGCTAGCGGGGGGGGCGGCAGATACGCAGTATTTT. It yields the protein CASSFWLAGGAADTQYF. Filled out from reference TRBV28 and TRBJ2-3, the complete variable domain reads DVKVTQSSRYLVKRTGEKVFLECVQDMDHENMFWYRQDPGLGLRLIYFSYDVKMKEKGDIPEGYSVSREKKERFSLILESASTNQTSMYLCASSFWLAGGAADTQYFGPGTRLTVL.

The chain employs TRBV27 and TRBJ1-5, with a weak D call TRBD1 (5 bases). Deletions cut 5 bases from V and 6 bases from J, with 14 bases between. The CDR3 totals 14 residues. In germline, CDR1 is MNHEY, CDR2 SMNVEV (reference sequence). The CDR3: CASSPRGISQPQHF. The CDR3, as DNA: TGTGCCAGCAGTCCTCGGGGGATTTCTCAGCCCCAGCATTTT.

This chain links TRBV28 with TRBJ1-4; the D gene is possibly TRBD1 (6 bases). The germline gives CDR1 MDHEN, CDR2 SYDVKM. The CDR3 totals 16 residues. Trimming removed 6 bases at V and 7 bases at J, with 21 bases between. The CDR3 DNA sequence: TGTGCCAGCAGCCCGACAAGGACAGTTCTCGGTGAAAAACTGTTTTTT. It is translated as CASSPTRTVLGEKLFF.

In its sample, this clone was seen a few times. V usage is TRBV5-6 and J usage is TRBJ1-1, with D perhaps matching TRBD1 (5 bases). From germline, CDR1 is SGHDT and CDR2 YYEEEE. The V gene lost 2 bases and the J gene lost 3 bases, with 17 bases spanning the gap. This CDR3 has 16 residues. CDR3 loop: CASSLRAAGSHTEAFF. DNA of the CDR3: TGTGCCAGCAGCTTAAGGGCCGCAGGGTCACACACTGAAGCTTTCTTT.

The chain uses TRBV28 and TRBJ2-7; TRBD1 matches 8 bases. The CDR3 runs to 14 residues. Germline loops: CDR1 MDHEN, CDR2 SYDVKM. Germline trimming cut 3 bases from V and 2 bases from J; bases unmatched to any gene: 3. The CDR3 loop reads CASSFGQGPYEQYF. Written as DNA, the CDR3 is TGTGCCAGCAGTTTTGGACAGGGCCCCTACGAGCAGTACTTC.

The table lists this clone with a few counts. As DNA, the CDR3 is TGCGCCAGCAGCCAAGTAGGGGTTAGCAATCAGCCCCAGCATTTT. Protein: CASSQVGVSNQPQHF. The chain links TRBV4-1 to TRBJ1-5; D perhaps matches TRBD1 (5 bases). Germline V gene sequence: CDR1 MGHRA, CDR2 YSYEKL. Trimming removed 1 base at V and 0 bases at J, with 7 bases between. This CDR3 is 15 amino acids long.

This clone has just one count. The V call is TRBV5-1, the J call TRBJ2-2; no clear D. Per the germline V gene, CDR1 is SGHRS and CDR2 is YFSETQ. CDR3 length equals 15 residues. Trimming took off 6 bases at V and 0 bases at J, with 12 bases between the two ends. The chain's CDR3 is CASTLSPANTGELFF. DNA for the CDR3: TGCGCCAGCACCCTATCCCCCGCGAACACCGGGGAGCTGTTTTTT.

The CDR3 region is CASSLGLADNEQFF. In nucleotides, the CDR3 is TGCGCCAGCAGCTTAGGACTAGCGGACAATGAGCAGTTCTTC. This rearrangement joins TRBV5-1 to TRBJ2-1; 10 nucleotides line up with TRBD2. The CDR3 sequence is 14 residues long. Looked up from germline, CDR1 is SGHRS and CDR2 is YFSETQ. J was trimmed by 5 bases and V by 2 bases; bases with no gene match: 1.

J is TRBJ1-6 and V is TRBV3-1 (or the pseudogene TRBV3-2); a possible D gene is TRBD1 (5 bases). Trimming stripped 6 bases from V and 7 bases from J, with 25 bases between. The V gene's germline CDR1 is LGHDT and CDR2 YNNKEL (reference sequence). The CDR3 is 18 amino acids. CDR3 DNA: TGTGCCAGCAGTCCGACCCCCCCCCGCGGGGGTTGGAATTCACCCCTCCACTTT. It codes for CASSPTPPRGGWNSPLHF.

The rearrangement links TRBV6-6 to TRBJ2-2, with 11 bases fitting TRBD2. From germline, CDR1 is MNHNY and CDR2 SVGAGI (reference sequence). The CDR3 covers 20 residues. Trimming removed 6 bases from V and 1 base from J; junction bases left unmatched: 16. The CDR3 coding sequence is TGTGCCAGCAGCCGATATAGGACCGGGACTAGCGGAAGGAACACCGGGGAGCTGTTTTTT. Encoded protein: CASSRYRTGTSGRNTGELFF.